These T cell receptor beta chains were read from a single sample in a study of blood T cell repertoires in COVID-19. Data came from immunoSEQ multiplex PCR; TCRdb stores just in-frame clones and leaves some out. The table shows 130,000 to 150,000 clones, with 80% to 90% occurring only once. Specimen: peripheral blood. The receptors were gathered from a man in his sixties with active or convalescent COVID-19. The conserved cysteine and the conserved F or W are not part of the CDR3 here. Clone size is shown for a subset of rows, as once, few, many or a class of expanded clone.

TRBJ2-1 NA TRBV4-1 ASSQALLAGLVNEQF
TRBJ1-2 NA TRBV6-5 ASSLGAVGGYT
TRBJ1-5 NA TRBV28 ASSLMGIQPQH
TRBJ2-2 NA TRBV2 ASSEGNRGFSAGELF
TRBJ2-1 NA TRBV7-2 ASSLVLAGGQEQF
TRBJ2-1 NA TRBV11-2 ASSLGLAAIYNEQF
TRBJ1-2 NA TRBV7-2 ASSPVGGSGGYT
TRBJ2-2 NA TRBV27 ASGDLGQALTGELF
TRBJ1-5 NA TRBV30 ACDRVNQPQH
TRBJ1-1 NA TRBV7-9 ASSLGQGARDTEAF
TRBJ2-5 NA TRBV19 ASSIVSGGGQETQY
TRBJ1-5 NA TRBV30 AWSVPGAGGNQPQH
TRBJ1-2 once TRBV19 ASSEGRDYGYT
TRBJ1-6 NA TRBV30 AWTLPGGENSPLH
TRBJ2-2 NA TRBV7-2 ASSLALLTGNTGELF
TRBJ2-2 once TRBV3-1/TRBV3-2 ASSQEWTGKGELF
TRBJ1-5 NA TRBV7-2 ASSLQGRYSNQPQH
TRBJ2-5 NA TRBV14 ASSQGGRETQY
TRBJ1-1 NA TRBV3-1/TRBV3-2 ASSRGTANTEAF
TRBJ2-2 NA TRBV4-3 ASSQESGGDTGELF
TRBJ1-5 NA TRBV19 ASSIGGSSNQPQH
TRBJ2-3 NA TRBV4-3 ASSQERSVPPFTDTQY
TRBJ2-3 NA TRBV4-3 ASSQEPRPASGTTDTQY
TRBJ2-1 NA TRBV9 ASSVGRLADYNNEQF
TRBJ1-5 NA TRBV6-1 ASSGDSRNSNQPQH
TRBJ2-3 NA TRBV19 ASDSGTDTQY
TRBJ1-2 few TRBV7-8 ASSLGSGLNYGYT
TRBJ1-5 NA TRBV7-8 ASSLARDQPQH